Each of the 6 T cell receptor beta chains below was sequenced from the same sample in a study of blood T cell repertoires in COVID-19. TCRdb's table, derived via immunoSEQ multiplex PCR, lists solely in-frame clones and lacks some. The sample carries approximately 52,000 clones, 86% recorded once. The sample comprised peripheral blood. The receptors were sampled from a man between 60 and 75 years old with acute or convalescent COVID-19.

A single count supports this clone. J is TRBJ1-3 and V is TRBV5-6, with D perhaps TRBD1 (5 bases). The CDR3 spans 15 residues. The V end was cut by 5 bases, the J end by 0 bases, with 12 bases between. Germline V gene sequence: CDR1 SGHDT, CDR2 YYEEEE. The CDR3 is CASSLAGISGNTIYF. CDR3 nucleotide sequence: TGTGCCAGCAGTCTCGCAGGGATCTCTGGAAACACCATATATTTT.

The chain carries TRBV9 and TRBJ1-3, with a weak D call TRBD1 (5 bases). The CDR3 runs 16 residues. Trimming removed 0 bases at V and 2 bases at J, with 12 bases between. Germline CDR1 and CDR2: SGDLS and YYNGEE. CDR3 bases: TGTGCCAGCAGCGTAGGCGGGGGTATCGCTGGAAACACCATATATTTT. Translating gives CASSVGGGIAGNTIYF.

This chain uses TRBV18 with TRBJ1-2; D is undetermined. Germline V gives CDR1 KGHSH, CDR2 LQKENI. This CDR3 comprises 14 residues. The germline V and J ends were trimmed by 3 bases and 2 bases, with 10 bases remaining between them. CDR3 amino acids: CASSPLEGNYGYTF. DNA for the CDR3: TGTGCCAGCTCACCCCTGGAGGGAAACTATGGCTACACCTTC.

The chain combines TRBV11-3 with TRBJ1-1; TRBD1 agrees at 9 bases. Per germline, CDR1 SGHNT and CDR2 YENEEA. The V gene end was trimmed by 4 bases and the J gene end by 0 bases; junction bases not matched to a gene: 9. This CDR3 comprises 17 residues. CDR3 DNA: TGTGCCAGCAGCTCTCGATCGGGACAGGGATTGAACACTGAAGCTTTCTTT. It yields the protein CASSSRSGQGLNTEAFF.

Written as DNA, the CDR3 is TGTGCCAGCAGGACTGACTACAATGAGCAGTTCTTC. Its protein product is CASRTDYNEQFF. The chain is built from TRBV27 and TRBJ2-1; unclear D gene. Germline assignment: CDR1 MNHEY and CDR2 SMNVEV (reference sequence). With 6 bases removed from V and 3 bases from J, the gap between germline ends came to 6 bases. CDR3 length: 12 amino acids.

The CDR3 DNA sequence: TGTGCCAGCGCGGGACCTGGGGCCGGGGAGCTGTTTTTT. Protein sequence: CASAGPGAGELFF. The V and J genes are TRBV7-2 and TRBJ2-2, with TRBD2 as a possible D gene (6 bases). Germline V CDR1 and CDR2: SGHTA, FQGNSA. CDR3 length: 13 residues. With 8 bases removed from V and 6 bases from J, the gap between germline ends came to 13 bases.